The 30 T cell receptor beta chains in this list originate from one sample, sequenced in a study of beta chain features in type 1 diabetes. Broader study findings: Across all four CD4+ subsets, people with type 1 diabetes showed modestly shorter TCRB CDR3s.

These receptors' antigens are unknown. The entirety of the isolated RNA underwent reverse transcription, so expressed TCRB transcripts were sequenced. Here immunoSEQ multiplex PCR was the method, and the copy in TCRdb shows in-frame clones only, minus some. The data contain around 140,000 clones, 7.5% to 9.5% of them seen just once; the ten biggest clones take up 0.7% to 0.85%. The sequenced material came from central memory CD4+ T cells from blood. These receptor sequences come from a man between 25 and 39 years old with type 1 diabetes.

This clone has just a few counts. This chain links TRBV14 with TRBJ1-2; D is ambiguous. The CDR3 length is 14 residues. The V gene's germline CDR1 is SGHDN and CDR2 FVKESK. V shed 0 bases and J shed 6 bases, with 11 bases lying between them. The CDR3 spells CASSQDRPGDGYTF. The DNA for the CDR3 is TGTGCCAGCAGCCAAGATCGGCCCGGGGATGGCTACACCTTC.

This sequence joins TRBV7-2 and TRBJ1-6; tentatively, D is TRBD1 (6 bases). The germline gives CDR1 SGHTA, CDR2 FQGNSA. This CDR3 has 15 residues. With 5 bases removed from V and 9 bases from J, the gap between germline ends came to 17 bases. Here the CDR3 DNA reads TGTGCCAGCAGCACCCGGACAGCAGCCTCTTCACCCCTCCACTTT. This translates into CASSTRTAASSPLHF.

The chain couples TRBV29-1 to TRBJ2-1, with 8 bases matching TRBD2. Looked up from germline, CDR1 is SQVTM and CDR2 is ANQGSEA. V trimming: 4 bases; J trimming: 7 bases; junction bases outside the gene matches: 9. This CDR3 comprises 14 residues. Here the CDR3 reads CSVGVAGKYNEQFF. In DNA, the CDR3 is TGCAGCGTTGGGGTAGCGGGGAAGTATAATGAGCAGTTCTTC.

J is TRBJ1-1 and V is TRBV7-8; D gene ambiguous. This CDR3 region has 12 residues. Trimming pared 3 bases from V and 2 bases from J, leaving 4 bases between. Germline V gene sequence: CDR1 SGHVS, CDR2 FQNEAQ. CDR3 sequence: CASSFYNTEAFF. The CDR3 coding sequence is TGTGCCAGCAGCTTTTATAACACTGAAGCTTTCTTT.

At least ten counts were recorded for this clone. V usage is TRBV2 and J usage is TRBJ2-7; 7 bases are a match to TRBD1. CDR3 length equals 13 residues. The germline V gene has CDR1 SNHLY and CDR2 FYNNEI. The trim removed 1 base at V and 6 bases at J, leaving 3 bases unmatched. Here the CDR3 DNA reads TGTGCCAGCAGTGAAGAGACAGGGCGCGAGCAGTACTTC. Encoded protein: CASSEETGREQYF.

The chain is built from TRBV27 and TRBJ1-1; D not resolved. The CDR3 spans 12 residues. Trimming shortened V by 3 bases and J by 10 bases, and 12 bases separated the two germline ends. Germline values: CDR1 MNHEY, CDR2 SMNVEV (reference sequence). The DNA of the CDR3 is TGTGCCAGCAGTTTGATAGCGGGGATAGCTTTCTTT. Translation: CASSLIAGIAFF.

The chain employs TRBV5-1 and TRBJ2-3, with D possibly matching TRBD2 (5 bases). This CDR3 comprises 13 residues. Germline CDR1 and CDR2: SGHRS and YFSETQ. With 3 bases removed from V and 3 bases from J, the gap between germline ends came to 8 bases. CDR3 DNA: TGCGCCAGCAGCTCTGAGGGAACAGATACGCAGTATTTT. It specifies CASSSEGTDTQYF. The full variable domain, with the rest looked up from reference TRBV5-1 and TRBJ2-3, is KAGVTQTPRYLIKTRGQQVTLSCSPISGHRSVSWYQQTPGQGLQFLFEYFSETQRNKGNFPGRFSGRQFSNSRSEMNVSTLELGDSALYLCASSSEGTDTQYFGPGTRLTVL.

As concerns this clone: Other DNA sequences of this sample code for an identical CDR3. The rearrangement joins TRBV2 to TRBJ2-1, with 10 bases identical to TRBD2. Trimming removed 2 bases from V and 4 bases from J; junction bases left unmatched: 2. Germline loops: CDR1 SNHLY, CDR2 FYNNEI. This CDR3 is 15 amino acids long. The CDR3 nucleotides read TGTGCCAGCAGTGAATTAGCGGGGGGTTACAATGAGCAGTTCTTC. This translates into CASSELAGGYNEQFF.

This clone appeared a single time. This chain connects TRBV7-9 to TRBJ2-1; TRBD1 matches 9 bases. The CDR3 runs to 14 residues. With 4 bases clipped from V and 12 bases from J, the junction kept 10 bases outside the gene matches. The germline CDR1 and CDR2 sequences are SEHNR and FQNEAQ (reference sequence). CDR3 sequence: CASSSVGQGRGQFF. The CDR3 nucleotides read TGTGCCAGCAGCTCCGTCGGACAGGGGAGGGGGCAGTTCTTC.

V is TRBV9 and J is TRBJ2-2; 8 bases map to TRBD2. V shed 2 bases, J shed 7 bases, and the junction held 10 bases outside the gene matches. This CDR3 comprises 16 residues. Germline V CDR1 and CDR2: SGDLS, YYNGEE. The CDR3 here is CASSVSSGGAGGELFF. In DNA, the CDR3 is TGTGCCAGCAGCGTGTCATCCGGGGGGGCCGGCGGGGAGCTGTTTTTT.

The rearrangement joins TRBV10-2 to TRBJ2-4; D is uncertain. Germline loops: CDR1 WSHSY, CDR2 SAAADI. The CDR3 extends over 13 amino acids. The V end lost 6 bases, the J end lost 0 bases, and 6 bases lay between the germline ends. DNA of the CDR3: TGCGCCAGCAGCCCCAGAGCCAAAAACATTCAGTACTTC. Translation gives CASSPRAKNIQYF.

The CDR3 region is CASSRAGTGGTDTQYF. For the CDR3, the DNA is TGCGCCAGCAGCCGGGCCGGGACAGGGGGTACAGATACGCAGTATTTT. V and J are TRBV5-1 and TRBJ2-3; 11 bases agree with TRBD1. Germline V gene sequence: CDR1 SGHRS, CDR2 YFSETQ. V was pared by 4 bases and J by 3 bases, with 7 bases of the junction left unmatched. This CDR3 has 16 amino acids.

The V call is TRBV9, the J call TRBJ2-7, with D perhaps matching TRBD2 (6 bases). V shed 3 bases and J shed 4 bases, with 20 bases lying between them. The CDR3 extends over 16 amino acids. The germline V gene encodes CDR1 SGDLS and CDR2 YYNGEE. The CDR3 sequence: CASSAPAGSTIYEQYF. The CDR3 region has the DNA TGTGCCAGCAGCGCTCCCGCGGGGTCCACCATTTACGAGCAGTACTTC. Filled out from reference TRBV9 and TRBJ2-7, the complete variable domain reads DSGVTQTPKHLITATGQRVTLRCSPRSGDLSVYWYQQSLDQGLQFLIQYYNGEERAKGNILERFSAQQFPDLHSELNLSSLELGDSALYFCASSAPAGSTIYEQYFGPGTRLTVT.

The chain is built from TRBV18 and TRBJ1-6; D remains ambiguous. Germline V CDR1 and CDR2: KGHSH, LQKENI. The CDR3 has 17 amino acids. Trimming left V 3 bases short and J 3 bases short, with 15 bases between. The CDR3 loop reads CASSPTSADHYNSPLHF. The CDR3 DNA is TGTGCCAGCTCACCTACGTCGGCGGATCACTATAATTCACCCCTCCACTTT.

The chain recombines TRBV28 with TRBJ1-5; D is possibly TRBD1 (5 bases). Between the trimmed V and J ends, which lost 9 bases and 1 base, there was a span of 13 bases. Germline-derived CDR1 and CDR2 are MDHEN and SYDVKM. CDR3 size: 14 residues. The CDR3 spells CASGTGGSNQPQHF. In DNA form, the CDR3 reads TGTGCCAGTGGGACGGGGGGAAGCAATCAGCCCCAGCATTTT. The full variable domain, with the rest looked up from reference TRBV28 and TRBJ1-5, is DVKVTQSSRYLVKRTGEKVFLECVQDMDHENMFWYRQDPGLGLRLIYFSYDVKMKEKGDIPEGYSVSREKKERFSLILESASTNQTSMYLCASGTGGSNQPQHFGDGTRLSIL.

This clone was seen a handful of times. V gene TRBV6-5 combines with J gene TRBJ2-7; 10 nucleotides agree with TRBD1. This CDR3 has 13 amino acids. Germline CDR1 reads MNHEY; CDR2 reads SVGAGI. Unmatched junction bases numbered 7, after V lost 7 bases and J lost 7 bases. CDR3: CASTDRGPKEQYF. The CDR3 bases are TGTGCCAGCACCGACAGGGGGCCAAAAGAGCAGTACTTC.

The rearrangement joins TRBV7-9 to TRBJ2-5; TRBD1 matches at 8 bases. This CDR3 is 15 amino acids long. Germline V gives CDR1 SEHNR, CDR2 FQNEAQ (reference sequence). V was pared by 4 bases and J by 4 bases, with 8 bases of the junction left unmatched. Here the CDR3 DNA reads TGTGCCAGCAGCTCCTCAGGGGGCGGAGGAGAGACCCAGTACTTC. Amino acids: CASSSSGGGGETQYF.

This clone was found a few times. This chain links TRBV2 with TRBJ2-2; D perhaps matches TRBD1 (6 bases). CDR3 length equals 13 residues. The V gene lost 4 bases and the J gene lost 3 bases, with 6 bases spanning the gap. Germline CDR1 is SNHLY and CDR2 is FYNNEI. DNA of the CDR3: TGTGCCAGCAGTGGACAGGACACCGGGGAGCTGTTTTTT. This translates into CASSGQDTGELFF.

The gene calls are TRBV19 and TRBJ1-1; a possible D gene is TRBD1 (5 bases). Germline lookup yields CDR1 LNHDA and CDR2 SQIVND (reference sequence). This CDR3 has 18 amino acids. V was pared by 5 bases and J by 5 bases, with 27 bases between. The CDR3 DNA is TGTGCCAGTAGTTCCCTTACGCGCCTCCACATTAAGGGGACTGAAGCTTTCTTT. As protein: CASSSLTRLHIKGTEAFF.

This clone came up a few times. The chain joins TRBV6-5 to TRBJ2-7, with 9 bases identical to TRBD1. CDR1 and CDR2 (germline): MNHEY, SVGAGI. V lost 5 bases and J lost 3; bases outside the gene matches: 8. The CDR3 is 15 amino acids. CDR3 protein: CASSIVPGQGYEQYF. The CDR3 DNA follows: TGTGCCAGCAGTATCGTACCGGGACAGGGCTACGAGCAGTACTTC.

In this sample, this clone turned up a few times. V usage is TRBV7-9 and J usage is TRBJ1-3; 10 nucleotides align to TRBD1. Germline lookup yields CDR1 SEHNR and CDR2 FQNEAQ (reference sequence). J lost 2 bases, V lost 1 base, and 2 bases had no gene match. The CDR3 is 16 residues long. The CDR3 nucleotides are TGTGCCAGCAGCTTAGACGACAGGGGGCCTGGAAACACCATATATTTT. The encoded protein is CASSLDDRGPGNTIYF.

Note on this clone: The same CDR3 is also encoded by other DNA sequences in this sample. The chain carries TRBV5-1 and TRBJ2-5; 12 bases match TRBD2. From germline, CDR1 is SGHRS and CDR2 YFSETQ. V shed 2 bases and J 5 bases; nucleotides not matched to a gene: 1. This CDR3 has 14 amino acids. The CDR3 DNA follows: TGCGCCAGCAGCTTACTAGCGGGGGGCGAGACCCAGTACTTC. Amino acid sequence: CASSLLAGGETQYF.

This clone was seen only a few times. The chain is built from TRBV2 and TRBJ2-4, with D possibly TRBD2 on 6 matching bases. Germline V gene lookup returns CDR1 SNHLY and CDR2 FYNNEI. This CDR3 has 15 residues. V lost 8 bases, J lost 4 bases, and 18 bases lay in between. In DNA, the CDR3 is TGTGCCAGCTGTTACGGAGGGTTTGGTAAAAACATTCAGTACTTC. It yields the protein CASCYGGFGKNIQYF.

The V and J genes are TRBV12-2 and TRBJ1-6; the table's D call, TRBD1, was not checked against the DNA. TRBV12-2 is assigned pseudogene status. CDR3 length equals 16 residues. CDR3 DNA: TGTGCAAGTCGCCTAGATCCTGACAGGGGGAAATCACCCCTCCACTTT. Translation: CASRLDPDRGKSPLHF.

This clone was seen a handful of times. V is TRBV6-5 and J is TRBJ1-1; 8 bases are a match to TRBD1. The CDR3 covers 14 residues. Germline trimming cut 2 bases from V and 4 bases from J; bases unmatched to any gene: 3. The germline V gene has CDR1 MNHEY and CDR2 SVGAGI. CDR3 coding DNA: TGTGCCAGCAGTTACGTTACAGGGGGCACTGAAGCTTTCTTT. Its translation: CASSYVTGGTEAFF.

This clone has more than one count but fewer than ten. The chain couples TRBV4-1 to TRBJ2-7; TRBD1 matches 10 bases. The germline CDR1 and CDR2 sequences are MGHRA and YSYEKL. V lost 4 bases and J lost 1; bases outside the gene matches: 13. This CDR3 spans 18 amino acids. The CDR3 DNA follows: TGCGCCAGCAGCCGGAACGACATGGGACAGGGGATTTCCTACGAGCAGTACTTC. Protein product: CASSRNDMGQGISYEQYF.

This clone showed up just a few times. The chain combines TRBV20-1 with TRBJ1-1; no clear D gene. The CDR3 has 10 residues. Germline V gene lookup returns CDR1 DFQATT and CDR2 SNEGSKA (reference sequence). The V gene lost 5 bases and the J gene lost 11 bases, with 12 bases spanning the gap. The CDR3 here is CSALDYLAFF. The CDR3 DNA reads as TGCAGTGCTTTAGACTACCTGGCTTTCTTT.

V gene TRBV11-2 combines with J gene TRBJ1-2; D gene unclear. Germline V lookup: CDR1 SGHAT, CDR2 FQNNGV. V was pared by 0 bases and J by 5 bases, with 16 bases between. The CDR3 is 16 amino acids. The chain's CDR3 is CASSLDYPLPEYGYTF. The CDR3 nucleotides read TGTGCCAGCAGCTTAGATTATCCCTTACCGGAGTATGGCTACACCTTC.

The rearrangement links TRBV5-1 to TRBJ2-1; 15 nucleotides line up with TRBD2. With 4 bases clipped from V and 3 bases from J, the junction kept 5 bases outside the gene matches. This CDR3 spans 17 amino acids. CDR1 and CDR2 (germline): SGHRS, YFSETQ. CDR3 bases: TGCGCCAGCAGCGAACCGGGACTAGCGGGGGGCTACAATGAGCAGTTCTTC. This translates into CASSEPGLAGGYNEQFF. Drawing the rest from reference TRBV5-1 and TRBJ2-1, the complete variable domain is KAGVTQTPRYLIKTRGQQVTLSCSPISGHRSVSWYQQTPGQGLQFLFEYFSETQRNKGNFPGRFSGRQFSNSRSEMNVSTLELGDSALYLCASSEPGLAGGYNEQFFGPGTRLTVL.

The CDR3 is CASTYSFGSEDTQYF. The DNA for the CDR3 is TGTGCCAGCACCTACAGCTTTGGCTCGGAAGATACGCAGTATTTT. The chain carries TRBV5-4 and TRBJ2-3, with D hard to call. Trimming removed 6 bases at V and 5 bases at J, with 19 bases between. From germline, CDR1 is SGHNT and CDR2 YYREEE (reference sequence). The CDR3 length is 15 residues.